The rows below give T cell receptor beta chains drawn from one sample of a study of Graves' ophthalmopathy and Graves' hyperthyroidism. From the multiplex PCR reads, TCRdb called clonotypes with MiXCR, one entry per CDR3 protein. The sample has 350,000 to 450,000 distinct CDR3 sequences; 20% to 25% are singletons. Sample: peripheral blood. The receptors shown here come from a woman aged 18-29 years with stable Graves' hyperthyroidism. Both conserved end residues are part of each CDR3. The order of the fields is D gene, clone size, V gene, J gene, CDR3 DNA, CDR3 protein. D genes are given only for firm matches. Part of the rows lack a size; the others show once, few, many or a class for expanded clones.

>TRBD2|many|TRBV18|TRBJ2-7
TGTGCCAGCTCACCACCGTTGCGGGAGGACGAGCAGTACTTC
CASSPPLREDEQYF
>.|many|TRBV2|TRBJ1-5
TGTGCCAGCAGTGGTCAACAGGGTTCGAGACAGCCCCAGCATTTT
CASSGQQGSRQPQHF
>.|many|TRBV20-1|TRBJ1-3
TGCAGTGCTAGAAGTGGTTGGTTAAACACCATATATTTT
CSARSGWLNTIYF
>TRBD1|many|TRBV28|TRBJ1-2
TGTGCCAGCAGTGAACGACAGGGGGCGCCTAATGGCTACACCTTC
CASSERQGAPNGYTF
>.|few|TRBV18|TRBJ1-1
TGTGCCAGCTCACCACGGGTCGCAGGGGACTACACTGAAGCTTTCTTT
CASSPRVAGDYTEAFF
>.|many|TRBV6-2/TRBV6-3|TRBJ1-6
TGTGCCAGCAGTTACGAGGGGGAAATGTCACCCCTCCACTTT
CASSYEGEMSPLHF
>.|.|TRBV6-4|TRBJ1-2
TGTGCCAGCAGTGACAGGGGCCCCGGAGGATATGGCTACACCTTC
CASSDRGPGGYGYTF
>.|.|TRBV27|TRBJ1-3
TGTGCCAGTTCCCAGGGGATCCGAAACACCATATATTTT
CASSQGIRNTIYF
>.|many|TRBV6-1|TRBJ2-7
TGTGCCAGCAGGTCCAGGGGTCCCCACGAGCAGTACTTC
CASRSRGPHEQYF
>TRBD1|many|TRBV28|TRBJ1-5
TGTGCCAGCAGTTTAGTGGCAGGGGGACGGCCCCAGCATTTT
CASSLVAGGRPQHF
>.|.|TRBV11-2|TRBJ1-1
TGTGCCAGCAGCCCCCACCTCGGCAGGGTGGACACTGAAGCTTTCTTT
CASSPHLGRVDTEAFF